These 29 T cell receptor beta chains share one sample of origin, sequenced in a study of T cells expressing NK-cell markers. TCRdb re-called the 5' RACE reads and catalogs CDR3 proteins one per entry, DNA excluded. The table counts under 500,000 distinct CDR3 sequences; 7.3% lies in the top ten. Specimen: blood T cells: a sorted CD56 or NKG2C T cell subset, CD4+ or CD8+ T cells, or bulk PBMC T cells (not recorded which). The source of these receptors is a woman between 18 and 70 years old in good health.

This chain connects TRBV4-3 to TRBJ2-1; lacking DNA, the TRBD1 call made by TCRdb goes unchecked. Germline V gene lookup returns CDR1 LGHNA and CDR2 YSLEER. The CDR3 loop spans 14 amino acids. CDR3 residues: CASSRDSSYNEQFF.

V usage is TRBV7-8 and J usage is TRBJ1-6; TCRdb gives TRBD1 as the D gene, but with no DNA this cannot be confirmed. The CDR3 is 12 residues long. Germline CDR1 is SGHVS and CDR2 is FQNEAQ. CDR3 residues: CASSFNRERLHF.

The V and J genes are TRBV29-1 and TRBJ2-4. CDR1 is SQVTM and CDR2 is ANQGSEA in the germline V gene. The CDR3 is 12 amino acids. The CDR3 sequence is CSVVIAKNIQYF.

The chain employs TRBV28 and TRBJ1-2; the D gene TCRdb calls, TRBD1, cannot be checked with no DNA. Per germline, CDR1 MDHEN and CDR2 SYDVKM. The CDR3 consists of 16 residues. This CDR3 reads CASSTGFGTGQYGYTF.

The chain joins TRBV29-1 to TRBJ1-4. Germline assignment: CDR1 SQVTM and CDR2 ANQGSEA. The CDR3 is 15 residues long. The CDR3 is CSVEGNGLTNEKLFF. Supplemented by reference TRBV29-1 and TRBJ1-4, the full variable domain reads SAVISQKPSRDICQRGTSLTIQCQVDSQVTMMFWYRQQPGQSLTLIATANQGSEATYESGFVIDKFPISRPNLTFSTLTVSNMSPEDSSIYLCSVEGNGLTNEKLFFGSGTQLSVL.

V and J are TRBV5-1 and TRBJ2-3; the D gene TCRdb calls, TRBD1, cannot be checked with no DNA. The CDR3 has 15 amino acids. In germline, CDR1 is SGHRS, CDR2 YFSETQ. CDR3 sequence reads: CASSYLTGGTDTQYF. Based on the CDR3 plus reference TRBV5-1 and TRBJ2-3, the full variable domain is KAGVTQTPRYLIKTRGQQVTLSCSPISGHRSVSWYQQTPGQGLQFLFEYFSETQRNKGNFPGRFSGRQFSNSRSEMNVSTLELGDSALYLCASSYLTGGTDTQYFGPGTRLTVL.

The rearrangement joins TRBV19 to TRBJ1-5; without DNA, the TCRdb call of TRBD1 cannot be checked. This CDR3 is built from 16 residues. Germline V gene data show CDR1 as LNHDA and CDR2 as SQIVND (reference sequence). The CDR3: CASREQGSLSNQPQHF. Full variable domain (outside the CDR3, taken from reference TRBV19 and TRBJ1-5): DGGITQSPKYLFRKEGQNVTLSCEQNLNHDAMYWYRQDPGQGLRLIYYSQIVNDFQKGDIAEGYSVSREKKESFPLTVTSAQKNPTAFYLCASREQGSLSNQPQHFGDGTRLSIL.

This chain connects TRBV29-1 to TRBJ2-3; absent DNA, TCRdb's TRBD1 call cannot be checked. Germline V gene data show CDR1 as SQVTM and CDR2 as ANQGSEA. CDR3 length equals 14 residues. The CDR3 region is CSAKAGTGADTQYF.

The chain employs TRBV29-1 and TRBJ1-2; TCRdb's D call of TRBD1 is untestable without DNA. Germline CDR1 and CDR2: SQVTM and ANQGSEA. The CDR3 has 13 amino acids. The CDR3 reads CSVVDREADGYTF.

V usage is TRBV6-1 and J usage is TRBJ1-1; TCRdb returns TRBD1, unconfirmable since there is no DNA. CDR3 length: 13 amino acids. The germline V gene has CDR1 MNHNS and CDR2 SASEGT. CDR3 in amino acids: CASLPGRNTEAFF.

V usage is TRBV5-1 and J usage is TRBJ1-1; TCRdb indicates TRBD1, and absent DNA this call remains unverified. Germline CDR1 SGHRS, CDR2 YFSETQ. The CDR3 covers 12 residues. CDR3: CASSLVGTQAFF.

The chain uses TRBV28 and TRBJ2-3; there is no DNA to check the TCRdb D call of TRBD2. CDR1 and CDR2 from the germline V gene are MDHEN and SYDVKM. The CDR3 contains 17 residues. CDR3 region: CASSFDPGTSGRYTQYF.

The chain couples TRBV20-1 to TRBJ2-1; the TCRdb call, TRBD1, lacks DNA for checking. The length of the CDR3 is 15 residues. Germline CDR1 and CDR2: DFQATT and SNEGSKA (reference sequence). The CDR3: CTSTPRDRGINEQFF.

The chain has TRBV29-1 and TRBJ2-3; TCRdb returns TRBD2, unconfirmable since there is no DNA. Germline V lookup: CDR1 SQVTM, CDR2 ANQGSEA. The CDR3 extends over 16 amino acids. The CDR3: CSVEEGLAPLTDTQYF.

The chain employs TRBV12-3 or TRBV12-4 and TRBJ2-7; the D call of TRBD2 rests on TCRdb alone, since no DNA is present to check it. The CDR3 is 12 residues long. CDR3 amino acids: CASSYGSSEQYF.

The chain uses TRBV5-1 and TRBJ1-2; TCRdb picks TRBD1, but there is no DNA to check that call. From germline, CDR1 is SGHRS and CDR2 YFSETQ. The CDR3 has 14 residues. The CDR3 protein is CASRQTGDSHGYTF.

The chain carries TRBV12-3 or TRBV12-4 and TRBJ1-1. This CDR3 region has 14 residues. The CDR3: CASSLMAGGAEAFF.

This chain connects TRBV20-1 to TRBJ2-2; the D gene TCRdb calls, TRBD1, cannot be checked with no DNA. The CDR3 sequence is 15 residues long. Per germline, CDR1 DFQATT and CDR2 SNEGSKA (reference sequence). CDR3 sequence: CSASFQGVGTGELFF.

The CDR3 sequence: CASSIAGGSYEQYF. This chain uses TRBV27 with TRBJ2-7; no DNA is available, so the TRBD2 call from TCRdb remains unchecked. The germline CDR1 and CDR2 sequences are MNHEY and SMNVEV (reference sequence). The CDR3 totals 14 residues.

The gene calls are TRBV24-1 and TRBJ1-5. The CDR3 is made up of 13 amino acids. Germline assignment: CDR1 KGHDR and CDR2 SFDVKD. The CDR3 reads CATGVWGNQPQHF.

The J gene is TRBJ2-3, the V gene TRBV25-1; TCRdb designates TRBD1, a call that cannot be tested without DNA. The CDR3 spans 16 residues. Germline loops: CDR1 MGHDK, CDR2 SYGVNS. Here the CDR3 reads CASSEFTGVSTDTQYF. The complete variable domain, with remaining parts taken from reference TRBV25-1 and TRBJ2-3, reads EADIYQTPRYLVIGTGKKITLECSQTMGHDKMYWYQQDPGMELHLIHYSYGVNSTEKGDLSSESTVSRIRTEHFPLTLESARPSHTSQYLCASSEFTGVSTDTQYFGPGTRLTVL.

CDR3 sequence: CASRGTLQTGELFF. The chain joins TRBV6-2 or TRBV6-3 to TRBJ2-2. Per germline, CDR1 MNHEY and CDR2 SVGEGT. CDR3 size: 14 residues.

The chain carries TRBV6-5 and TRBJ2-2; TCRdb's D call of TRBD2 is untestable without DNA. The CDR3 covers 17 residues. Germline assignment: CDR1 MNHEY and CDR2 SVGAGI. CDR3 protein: CASSYSSNTPGTGELFF.

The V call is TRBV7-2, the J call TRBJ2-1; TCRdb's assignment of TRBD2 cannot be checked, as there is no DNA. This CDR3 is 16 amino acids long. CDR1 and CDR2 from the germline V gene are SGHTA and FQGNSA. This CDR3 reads CASSAHRTSGGNEQFF.

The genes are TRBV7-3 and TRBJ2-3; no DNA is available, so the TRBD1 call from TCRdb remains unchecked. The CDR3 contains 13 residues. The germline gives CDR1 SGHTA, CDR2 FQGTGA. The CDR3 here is CASSPIGGDTQYF.

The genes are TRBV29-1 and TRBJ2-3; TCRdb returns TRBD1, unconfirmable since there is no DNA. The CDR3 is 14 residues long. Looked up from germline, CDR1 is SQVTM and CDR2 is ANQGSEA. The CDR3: CSVAPGQGGYTQYF.

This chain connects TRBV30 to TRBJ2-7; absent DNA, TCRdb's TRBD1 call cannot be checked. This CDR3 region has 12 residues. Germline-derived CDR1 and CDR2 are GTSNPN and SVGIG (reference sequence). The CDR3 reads CAWSGDTYEQYF.

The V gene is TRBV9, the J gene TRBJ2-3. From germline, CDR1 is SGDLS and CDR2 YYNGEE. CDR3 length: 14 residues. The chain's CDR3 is CASSVVMSTDTQYF.

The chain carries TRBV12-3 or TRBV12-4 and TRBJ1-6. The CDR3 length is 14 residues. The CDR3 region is CASTAGGNNSPLHF.